This entry lists 18 T cell receptor beta chains sequenced from one sample in a study of monozygotic twins with inflammatory bowel disease. TCRdb reprocessed the 5' RACE reads and reports one entry per CDR3 protein, with no DNA. Recorded here are approximately 150,000 distinct CDR3 sequences; the top ten clones represent less than 3%. Material for sequencing was blood. Receptors originate from a human donor with ulcerative colitis or Crohn's disease, or a healthy co-twin of an affected twin (not recorded which).

The CDR3 reads CASSPGTGGGYEQYF. The J gene is TRBJ2-7, the V gene TRBV7-7; with no DNA, the TCRdb D assignment of TRBD1 cannot be verified. This CDR3 has 15 amino acids. Germline CDR1 is SSHAT and CDR2 is FNYEAQ (reference sequence).

This chain uses TRBV6-1 with TRBJ2-5; TCRdb proposes TRBD1, but this gene call is untestable without DNA. CDR3 length equals 14 residues. Germline V gives CDR1 MNHNS, CDR2 SASEGT. Here the CDR3 reads CASKMDRAGETQYF.

The V and J genes are TRBV16 and TRBJ1-5; TCRdb proposes TRBD1, but this gene call is untestable without DNA. This CDR3 has 13 amino acids. Germline loops: CDR1 KGHSY, CDR2 FQNENV. This chain's CDR3 is CASRNRGNQPQHF.

The gene calls are TRBV28 and TRBJ2-5; the TRBD2 assignment by TCRdb is unverifiable without DNA. Germline values: CDR1 MDHEN, CDR2 SYDVKM. This CDR3 is built from 15 residues. CDR3 sequence reads: CASISGGRPQETQYF.

The V and J genes are TRBV24-1 and TRBJ2-3; checking the TCRdb D call of TRBD1 is not possible without DNA. The CDR3 covers 16 residues. Germline CDR1 KGHDR, CDR2 SFDVKD. The CDR3 loop is CATSDPGERSTDTQYF.

The V call is TRBV7-8, the J call TRBJ1-2. The CDR3 totals 17 residues. Per germline, CDR1 SGHVS and CDR2 FQNEAQ. The CDR3 protein is CASSLASVRNLNYGYTF. Filled out from reference TRBV7-8 and TRBJ1-2, the complete variable domain reads GAGVSQSPRYKVAKRGQDVALRCDPISGHVSLFWYQQALGQGPEFLTYFQNEAQLDKSGLPSDRFFAERPEGSVSTLKIQRTQQEDSAVYLCASSLASVRNLNYGYTFGSGTRLTVV.

The chain links TRBV29-1 to TRBJ1-3. Germline CDR1 reads SQVTM; CDR2 reads ANQGSEA. The CDR3 is 13 residues long. CDR3 loop: CSGSRPGGNTIYF.

V and J are TRBV7-2 and TRBJ2-1; TCRdb selects TRBD2, and the lack of DNA leaves this call unchecked. Germline CDR1 is SGHTA and CDR2 is FQGNSA. The CDR3 extends over 14 amino acids. The CDR3: CASSSGTSAVEQFF.

The chain carries TRBV11-2 and TRBJ1-1. The CDR3 contains 14 residues. The V gene's germline CDR1 is SGHAT and CDR2 FQNNGV. CDR3 region: CASSLITMGTEAFF.

This chain links TRBV7-3 with TRBJ2-1. CDR3 length: 15 residues. The germline gives CDR1 SGHTA, CDR2 FQGTGA. This CDR3 is CASSQAITLNNEQFF. The whole variable domain, remainder taken from reference TRBV7-3 and TRBJ2-1, is GAGVSQTPSNKVTEKGKYVELRCDPISGHTALYWYRQSLGQGPEFLIYFQGTGAADDSGLPNDRFFAVRPEGSVSTLKIQRTERGDSAVYLCASSQAITLNNEQFFGPGTRLTVL.

The rearrangement joins TRBV18 to TRBJ1-2. Germline V gene lookup returns CDR1 KGHSH and CDR2 LQKENI. The CDR3 totals 13 residues. CDR3 region: CASSPDRAYGYTF.

The J gene is TRBJ1-1, the V gene TRBV20-1; TCRdb's D call of TRBD1 is untestable without DNA. Germline V gives CDR1 DFQATT, CDR2 SNEGSKA (reference sequence). The CDR3 extends over 15 amino acids. The chain's CDR3 is CSARVTGEGNTEAFF.

J is TRBJ2-4 and V is TRBV20-1. The CDR3 sequence is 15 residues long. Looked up from germline, CDR1 is DFQATT and CDR2 is SNEGSKA (reference sequence). CDR3 residues: CSARTSLGGKNIQYF.

V gene TRBV6-1 combines with J gene TRBJ1-4. In germline, CDR1 is MNHNS, CDR2 SASEGT. The CDR3 is 15 residues long. CDR3 loop: CASTSLGATNERLFF.

The CDR3 spells CASSYDRVDGYTF. The chain links TRBV6-2 or TRBV6-3 to TRBJ1-2; as DNA is missing, the TRBD1 call by TCRdb cannot be tested. In germline, CDR1 is MNHEY, CDR2 SVGEGT. CDR3 length: 13 residues.

The genes are TRBV4-2 and TRBJ2-7; TCRdb names TRBD1, which stays unverified in the absence of DNA. This CDR3 region has 15 residues. The germline gives CDR1 LGHNA, CDR2 YNFKEQ. CDR3 in amino acids: CASSQARGSAYEQYF.

This chain joins TRBV7-2 and TRBJ1-1. The CDR3 covers 14 residues. Germline assignment: CDR1 SGHTA and CDR2 FQGNSA. The CDR3 protein is CASSFLRPNTEAFF.

This rearrangement joins TRBV5-1 to TRBJ2-7; TCRdb gives TRBD1 as the D gene, but with no DNA this cannot be confirmed. This CDR3 has 16 residues. Germline values: CDR1 SGHRS, CDR2 YFSETQ. CDR3 loop: CASSRLGWAGSYEQYF.